This T cell receptor beta chain emerged from a study of cytomegalovirus exposure and HLA in healthy donors. PCR used 60 Vbeta primers and 13 Jbeta primers. Clones were read by immunoSEQ multiplex PCR, and TCRdb kept only the in-frame ones, dropping some. Of roughly 130,000 clones listed, roughly two thirds are singletons. Germline values: CDR1 SEHNR, CDR2 FQNEAQ (reference sequence). Trimming pared 7 bases from V and 1 base from J, leaving 13 bases between. This CDR3 spans 14 amino acids. Healthy bone marrow donors made up the cohort. Whereas donors were nominally healthy upon sampling, unrecorded immune exposures were probable. A remark on this clone: The target antigen is unknown.

Study results and limitations: Several top significant clusters appeared, in a later analysis, to be linked to common viral pathogens. Equally common other TCR beta chains were less clonally expanded than HLA-associated ones, a later analysis found.

Sample: PBMCs. V gene TRBV7-9 combines with J gene TRBJ1-1, with D possibly matching TRBD1 (6 bases). The receptor's source is a man aged 30 to 39 in good health and CMV-seropositive. The CDR3 DNA follows: TGTGCCAGCACCCGGGACACATCGAACACTGAAGCTTTCTTT. Its protein is CASTRDTSNTEAFF.